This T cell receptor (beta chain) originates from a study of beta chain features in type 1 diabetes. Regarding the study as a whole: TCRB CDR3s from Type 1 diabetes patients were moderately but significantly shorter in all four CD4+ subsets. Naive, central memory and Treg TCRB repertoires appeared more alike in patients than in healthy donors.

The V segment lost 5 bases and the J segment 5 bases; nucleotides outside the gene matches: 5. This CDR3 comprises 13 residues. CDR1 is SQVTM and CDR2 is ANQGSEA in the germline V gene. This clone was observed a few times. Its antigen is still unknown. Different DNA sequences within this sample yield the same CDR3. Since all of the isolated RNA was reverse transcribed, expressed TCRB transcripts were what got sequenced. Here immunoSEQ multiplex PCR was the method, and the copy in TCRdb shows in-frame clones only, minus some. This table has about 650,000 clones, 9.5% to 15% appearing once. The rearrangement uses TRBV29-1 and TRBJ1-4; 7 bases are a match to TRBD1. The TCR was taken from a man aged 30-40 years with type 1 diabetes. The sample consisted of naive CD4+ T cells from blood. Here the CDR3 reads CSVRQGGNEKLFF. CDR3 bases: TGCAGCGTTCGACAGGGAGGAAATGAAAAACTGTTTTTT.